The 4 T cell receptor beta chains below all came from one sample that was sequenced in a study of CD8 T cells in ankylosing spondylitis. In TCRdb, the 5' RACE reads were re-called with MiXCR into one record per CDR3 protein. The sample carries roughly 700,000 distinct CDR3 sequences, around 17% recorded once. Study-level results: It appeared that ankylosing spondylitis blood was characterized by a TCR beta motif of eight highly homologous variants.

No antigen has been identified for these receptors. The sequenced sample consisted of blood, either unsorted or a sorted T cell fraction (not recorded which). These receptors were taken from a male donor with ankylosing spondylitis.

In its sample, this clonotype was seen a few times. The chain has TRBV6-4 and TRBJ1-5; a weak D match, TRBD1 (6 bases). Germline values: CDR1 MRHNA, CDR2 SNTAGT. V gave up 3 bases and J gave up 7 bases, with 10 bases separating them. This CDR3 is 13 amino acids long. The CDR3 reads CASSEDSHQPQHF. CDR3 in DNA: TGTGCCAGCAGTGAGGACAGCCACCAGCCCCAGCATTTT.

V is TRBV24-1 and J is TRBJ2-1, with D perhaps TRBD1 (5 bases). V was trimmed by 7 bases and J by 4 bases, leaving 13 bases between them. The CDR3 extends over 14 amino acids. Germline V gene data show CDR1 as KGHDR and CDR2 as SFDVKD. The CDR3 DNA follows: TGTGCCACCAGGGCGTCTCAGGGTTACAATGAGCAGTTCTTC. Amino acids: CATRASQGYNEQFF.

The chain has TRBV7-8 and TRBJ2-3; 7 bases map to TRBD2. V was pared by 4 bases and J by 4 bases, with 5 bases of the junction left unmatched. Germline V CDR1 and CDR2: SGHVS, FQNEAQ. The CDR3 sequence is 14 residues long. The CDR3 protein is CASSSGLEADTQYF. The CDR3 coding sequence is TGTGCCAGCAGCTCCGGACTAGAGGCAGATACGCAGTATTTT.

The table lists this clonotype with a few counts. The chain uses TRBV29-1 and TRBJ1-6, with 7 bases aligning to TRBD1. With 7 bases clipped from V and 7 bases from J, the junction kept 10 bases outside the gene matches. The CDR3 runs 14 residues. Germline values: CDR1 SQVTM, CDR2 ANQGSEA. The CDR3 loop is CSASQGGTNSPLHF. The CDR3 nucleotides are TGCAGCGCCTCGCAGGGGGGTACAAATTCACCCCTCCACTTT.